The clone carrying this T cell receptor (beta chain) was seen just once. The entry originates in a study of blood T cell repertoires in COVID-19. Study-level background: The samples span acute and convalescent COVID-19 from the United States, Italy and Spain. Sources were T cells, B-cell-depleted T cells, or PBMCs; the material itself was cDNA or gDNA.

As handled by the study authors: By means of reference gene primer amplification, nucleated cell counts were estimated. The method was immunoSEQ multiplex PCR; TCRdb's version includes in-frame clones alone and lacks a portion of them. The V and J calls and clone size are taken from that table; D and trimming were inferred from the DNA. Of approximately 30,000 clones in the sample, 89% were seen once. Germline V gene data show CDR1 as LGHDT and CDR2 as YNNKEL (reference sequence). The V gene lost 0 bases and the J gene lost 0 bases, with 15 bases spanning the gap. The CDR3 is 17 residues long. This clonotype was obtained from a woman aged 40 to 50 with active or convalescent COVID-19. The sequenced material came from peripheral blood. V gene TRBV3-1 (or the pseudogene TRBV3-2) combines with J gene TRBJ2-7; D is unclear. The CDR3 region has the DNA TGTGCCAGCAGCCAAGATGTGGCCGGTGGGCTCTCCTACGAGCAGTACTTC. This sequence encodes CASSQDVAGGLSYEQYF.